A single T cell receptor (beta chain) is shown here with its context. Trimming shortened V by 2 bases and J by 3 bases, and 8 bases separated the two germline ends. Germline CDR1 SGHRS, CDR2 YFSETQ. The CDR3 is 13 amino acids. The data derive from a study of cytomegalovirus exposure and HLA in healthy donors. The PCR was carried out with 60 Vbeta primers and 13 Jbeta primers. Libraries were prepared by immunoSEQ multiplex PCR; TCRdb keeps only in-frame clonotypes and omits some of them. The table shows fewer than 200,000 clones, with 65% to 85% occurring only once. The sequence came from a woman between 45 and 60 years old in good health and CMV-seropositive. Sequencing used PBMCs. The chain joins TRBV5-1 to TRBJ2-5; perhaps TRBD1 as D (6 bases). CDR3 protein: CASSFSGEETQYF. The CDR3 nucleotides are TGCGCCAGCAGCTTTTCAGGGGAAGAGACCCAGTACTTC.